This TCR beta chain originates from a study of cytomegalovirus exposure and HLA in healthy donors. This clone appeared a single time. The PCR was carried out with 60 Vbeta primers and 13 Jbeta primers. Profiling relied on immunoSEQ multiplex PCR, and the TCRdb table lists in-frame clones only, not all of them. This sample has some 160,000 clones; 84% occur once, and the top ten carry more than 2%. Germline CDR1 KGHSH, CDR2 LQKENI. This CDR3 contains 19 residues. The junction had 20 bases not matched to a gene; V was cut back by 5 bases and J by 5 bases. This clonotype originated in a boy aged 2 to 9 in good health and CMV-seronegative. What was sequenced was PBMCs. The chain uses TRBV18 and TRBJ2-3; TRBD1 aligns across 9 bases. The CDR3 is CASSRVPGQGLVFRDTQYF. CDR3 bases: TGTGCCAGCTCAAGGGTCCCGGGACAGGGATTGGTTTTCAGAGATACGCAGTATTTT.